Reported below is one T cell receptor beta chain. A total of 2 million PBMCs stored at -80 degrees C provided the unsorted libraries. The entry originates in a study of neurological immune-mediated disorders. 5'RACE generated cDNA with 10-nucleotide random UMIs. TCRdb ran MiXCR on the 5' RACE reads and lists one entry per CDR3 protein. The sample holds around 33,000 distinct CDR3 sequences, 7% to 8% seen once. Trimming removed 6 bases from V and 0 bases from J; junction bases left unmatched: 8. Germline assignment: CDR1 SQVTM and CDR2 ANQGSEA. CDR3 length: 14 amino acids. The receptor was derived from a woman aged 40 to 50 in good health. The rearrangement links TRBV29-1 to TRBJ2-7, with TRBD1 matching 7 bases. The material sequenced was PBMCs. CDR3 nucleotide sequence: TGCAGCGTCCAATCGACAGGGCCCTCCTACGAGCAGTACTTC. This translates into CSVQSTGPSYEQYF.